The 21 T cell receptor beta chains reported below all come from one sample, sequenced in a study of blood T cell repertoires in COVID-19. The protocol was immunoSEQ multiplex PCR, while the TCRdb copy is restricted to in-frame clones and leaves out a portion. The sample records roughly 190,000 clones, around 81% being singletons. Input material: peripheral blood. These receptors were taken from a middle-aged woman with COVID-19, enrolled during active disease.

In DNA, the CDR3 is TGTGCCAGCACCTCGGGACAGTTGAACACTGAAGCTTTCTTT. Its translation: CASTSGQLNTEAFF. V and J are TRBV27 and TRBJ1-1; 7 nucleotides agree with TRBD1. With V trimmed by 7 bases and J by 0 bases, 5 bases remained unmatched. The germline V gene has CDR1 MNHEY and CDR2 SMNVEV (reference sequence). There are 14 residues in the CDR3.

The chain has TRBV7-8 and TRBJ2-3; the D gene is possibly TRBD2 (5 bases). The V and J ends lost 5 bases and 3 bases respectively, with 18 bases between them. This CDR3 spans 16 amino acids. Germline CDR1 is SGHVS and CDR2 is FQNEAQ. The CDR3 region is CASSVIVVEVTDTQYF. DNA of the CDR3: TGTGCCAGCAGCGTCATTGTGGTGGAGGTTACAGATACGCAGTATTTT.

The chain combines TRBV5-1 with TRBJ2-2, with 10 nucleotides matching TRBD2. Trimming cost V 8 bases and J 5 bases; bases outside gene matches: 12. The CDR3 extends over 16 amino acids. CDR1 SGHRS and CDR2 YFSETQ come from the germline V gene. The CDR3 DNA sequence: TGCGCCAGTTTTCCGGGACTAGCGTCAAAAACCGGGGAGCTGTTTTTT. Its protein product is CASFPGLASKTGELFF.

A single count supports this clone. V gene TRBV12-3 or TRBV12-4 combines with J gene TRBJ2-1; D is undetermined. V lost 2 bases and J lost 4, with 6 bases in between. This CDR3 region has 13 residues. The CDR3 bases are TGTGCCAGCAGTTTAAGAGAGTACAATGAGCAGTTCTTC. It translates to CASSLREYNEQFF.

With regard to this clone: Within the sample, other DNA sequences also encode this same CDR3. The chain has TRBV19 and TRBJ1-1; D is undetermined. The germline V and J ends were trimmed by 6 bases and 2 bases, with 4 bases remaining between them. The CDR3 is made up of 11 amino acids. The V gene's germline CDR1 is LNHDA and CDR2 SQIVND (reference sequence). CDR3 in amino acids: CASSQNTEAFF. In DNA, the CDR3 is TGTGCCAGTAGCCAAAACACTGAAGCTTTCTTT.

This chain connects TRBV14 to TRBJ2-7, with TRBD1 matching over 7 bases. The CDR3 has 17 amino acids. V lost 0 bases, J lost 0 bases, and 8 bases stayed unmatched. Per germline, CDR1 SGHDN and CDR2 FVKESK. CDR3 sequence (DNA): TGTGCCAGCAGCCAAGAAGGGGGACAGCGGAGCTCCTACGAGCAGTACTTC. As protein: CASSQEGGQRSSYEQYF.

The rearrangement joins TRBV5-1 to TRBJ2-3; D may be TRBD1 (5 bases). Looked up from germline, CDR1 is SGHRS and CDR2 is YFSETQ. V shed 0 bases and J shed 3 bases, with 5 bases lying between them. The CDR3 runs to 13 residues. The CDR3 DNA is TGCGCCAGCAGCTTGGGACAGACAGATACGCAGTATTTT. Translated, it gives CASSLGQTDTQYF.

This sequence joins TRBV2 and TRBJ2-1; 7 bases match TRBD2. CDR1 and CDR2 (germline): SNHLY, FYNNEI. The CDR3 has 15 amino acids. After removal of 3 bases from V and 4 bases from J, the junction contained 6 bases not matched to a gene. The DNA for the CDR3 is TGTGCCAGCAGTGATGGGCGGGGGAGGTACAATGAGCAGTTCTTC. Encoded protein: CASSDGRGRYNEQFF.

The rearrangement joins TRBV28 to TRBJ1-2, with 7 bases identical to TRBD1. The CDR3 has 16 amino acids. CDR1 and CDR2 from the germline V gene are MDHEN and SYDVKM. J lost 4 bases, V lost 7 bases, and 15 bases had no gene match. The DNA for the CDR3 is TGTGCCAGCACCCCGGAAGGGGGCAGCCTTAGCTATGGCTACACCTTC. Amino acid sequence: CASTPEGGSLSYGYTF.

The chain combines TRBV7-3 with TRBJ2-7; the D is unclear. The germline CDR1 and CDR2 sequences are SGHTA and FQGTGA. Trimming took 5 bases from V and 7 from J, leaving 24 bases between them. There are 16 residues in the CDR3. Written as DNA, the CDR3 is TGTGCCAGCAGCCCTACCCGCAGGTTGAGCTTTGAAGAGCAGTACTTC. It codes for CASSPTRRLSFEEQYF.

The genes are TRBV12-1 and TRBJ2-5; the table's D call, TRBD1, has no DNA check behind it. TRBV12-1 corresponds to a pseudogene. CDR3 length: 14 amino acids. CDR3 sequence reads: CASSFWAARETQYF. Here the CDR3 DNA reads TGTGCCAGCAGCTTTTGGGCAGCCCGAGAGACCCAGTACTTC.

J is TRBJ1-4 and V is TRBV6-6, with 7 nucleotides matching TRBD1. Per germline, CDR1 MNHNY and CDR2 SVGAGI (reference sequence). The CDR3 loop spans 15 amino acids. Trimming cost V 2 bases and J 4 bases; bases outside gene matches: 4. The DNA of the CDR3 is TGTGCCAGCAGTTACCTGGGACAGTATAATGAAAAACTGTTTTTT. It encodes CASSYLGQYNEKLFF.

The V call is TRBV11-2, the J call TRBJ2-7; 14 bases are a match to TRBD2. Germline V gene data show CDR1 as SGHAT and CDR2 as FQNNGV. The CDR3 loop spans 16 amino acids. V was pared by 4 bases and J by 9 bases, with 11 bases of the junction left unmatched. For the CDR3, the DNA is TGTGCCAGCAGCTCGTCCCAGGGACTAGCGGGGGTTGTGCAGTACGTC. Translating it yields CASSSSQGLAGVVQYV.

V is TRBV7-8 and J is TRBJ1-5; D perhaps matches TRBD1 (6 bases). The CDR3 has 15 amino acids. CDR1 is SGHVS, CDR2 FQNEAQ, per germline. V was pared by 3 bases and J by 3 bases, with 12 bases between. CDR3 residues: CASSFGDRSNQPQHF. In DNA, the CDR3 is TGTGCCAGCAGCTTCGGCGACAGGTCCAATCAGCCCCAGCATTTT.

CDR3 sequence (DNA): TGTGCCATTAAGGGGTGGCAGAAAAACATTCAGTACTTC. The encoded protein is CAIKGWQKNIQYF. V and J are TRBV21-1 and TRBJ2-4; the table's D call, TRBD1, was not checked against the DNA. TRBV21-1 is classified as a pseudogene. CDR3 size: 13 residues.

The chain joins TRBV9 to TRBJ2-1; tentative D call: TRBD2 (6 bases). CDR3 size: 17 residues. V was trimmed by 3 bases and J by 7 bases, leaving 23 bases between them. CDR1 is SGDLS and CDR2 is YYNGEE in the germline V gene. In DNA form, the CDR3 reads TGTGCCAGCAGCGGCGTCAACGGGGGATGGGGGGTTAATGAGCAGTTCTTC. This encodes CASSGVNGGWGVNEQFF.

The chain employs TRBV6-6 and TRBJ1-2; D gene unclear. The germline V gene encodes CDR1 MNHNY and CDR2 SVGAGI (reference sequence). The CDR3 covers 16 residues. Trimming removed 2 bases from V and 3 bases from J, with 16 bases in between. This CDR3 is CASSYPRVRQDYGYTF. The DNA of the CDR3 is TGTGCCAGCAGTTACCCCCGGGTTAGGCAAGACTATGGCTACACCTTC.

The chain uses TRBV10-2 and TRBJ2-1, with 12 bases matching TRBD2. V shed 9 bases and J 4 bases; nucleotides not matched to a gene: 7. Per germline, CDR1 WSHSY and CDR2 SAAADI. The CDR3 is 15 residues long. The CDR3 DNA sequence: TGCGCCAGTTCGACTAGCGGGGGCAAATACAATGAGCAGTTCTTC. It yields the protein CASSTSGGKYNEQFF.

V gene TRBV25-1 combines with J gene TRBJ2-3; TRBD1 aligns across 7 bases. From germline, CDR1 is MGHDK and CDR2 SYGVNS. After removal of 1 base from V and 1 base from J, the junction contained 11 bases not matched to a gene. CDR3 size: 18 residues. The CDR3: CASSELVPGGTRTDTQYF. The CDR3 DNA reads TGTGCCAGCAGTGAATTGGTCCCAGGGGGTACTCGCACAGATACGCAGTATTTT. The full variable domain, with the rest looked up from reference TRBV25-1 and TRBJ2-3, is EADIYQTPRYLVIGTGKKITLECSQTMGHDKMYWYQQDPGMELHLIHYSYGVNSTEKGDLSSESTVSRIRTEHFPLTLESARPSHTSQYLCASSELVPGGTRTDTQYFGPGTRLTVL.

The genes are TRBV9 and TRBJ2-7; TRBD1 matches 12 bases. Per the germline V gene, CDR1 is SGDLS and CDR2 is YYNGEE. The CDR3 covers 17 residues. Trimming took 0 bases from V and 4 from J; bases not matched to a gene: 8. The CDR3 bases are TGTGCCAGCAGCGTAGGTGGGACAGGGGGCATTGTTTACGAGCAGTACTTC. It codes for CASSVGGTGGIVYEQYF.

V and J are TRBV7-9 and TRBJ2-3, with a possible D match to TRBD2 (5 bases). Trimming removed 6 bases from V and 5 bases from J, with 18 bases in between. The CDR3 extends over 15 amino acids. Germline V gene lookup returns CDR1 SEHNR and CDR2 FQNEAQ (reference sequence). This CDR3 is CASRRGLSLGDTQYF. CDR3 DNA: TGTGCCAGCAGACGAGGGCTAAGTCTAGGAGATACGCAGTATTTT.